This TCR beta chain was recorded in a study of T cell repertoires in cytomegalovirus infection. Looking at the study overall: TCR beta signatures that were public indicated CMV infection and matching HLA type. Findings of the study overall: The ex vivo response was dominated by HLA-C-restricted CMV-specific TCR beta clonotypes. Accumulated public TCR beta family frequency recognized individuals carrying CMV together with the relevant HLA.

On this clonotype itself: Its antigen remains unidentified.

Via MiXCR, TCRdb re-called the reads, giving one row per CDR3 protein. The repertoire has a few hundred thousand distinct CDR3 sequences, about 18% of them found once; the top ten carry around 47%. Trimming left V 3 bases short and J 8 bases short, with 11 bases between. Germline V gene data show CDR1 as SGHDN and CDR2 as FVKESK. The CDR3 is 12 amino acids. The chain employs TRBV14 and TRBJ2-7; D gene unclear. This receptor was obtained from a human donor in good health (CMV status not recorded). Some clones in this sample may be carry-over from other donors' samples. The material sequenced was CD8+ T cells from PBMCs. CDR3: CASSQGFVQQYF. The CDR3 bases are TGTGCCAGCAGCCAGGGCTTTGTTCAGCAGTACTTC.